Here is one T cell receptor (beta chain) with its context. Its target is unknown. Germline-derived CDR1 and CDR2 are MDHEN and SYDVKM. The V end was cut by 6 bases, the J end by 4 bases, with 19 bases between. The CDR3 has 16 amino acids. Cells were stimulated nonspecifically with anti-CD3/anti-CD28 magnetic beads. CD4+ T cells upregulating both CD40 ligand and CD69 were sorted as responding cells. Suppressive ART was started during chronic HIV-1 infection in these adults. Stimulated PBMCs had first been depleted of CD8+ T cells. Sequencing used immunoSEQ version 4 in survey mode. Here immunoSEQ multiplex PCR was the method, and the copy in TCRdb shows in-frame clones only, minus some. The sample gives approximately 46,000 clones, approximately 90% of which show up once; approximately 3.2% is in the top ten. This sample was included in a study of persistence of HIV-infected CD4 T cells. Findings and limits, study-wide: CMV- and Gag-responding cells had lower TCRbeta richness than CD3/CD28-responding cells.

This TCR was sampled from an adult woman with HIV who was CMV-seropositive. The source was CD4+ T cells sorted from PBMCs after roughly 17-hour stimulation, collected from a patient who received antiretroviral therapy. The gene calls are TRBV28 and TRBJ1-5, with D maybe TRBD1 (5 bases). The CDR3 protein is CASRGVRGTGNQPQHF. In DNA form, the CDR3 reads TGTGCCAGCAGGGGGGTGAGAGGGACGGGGAATCAGCCCCAGCATTTT.